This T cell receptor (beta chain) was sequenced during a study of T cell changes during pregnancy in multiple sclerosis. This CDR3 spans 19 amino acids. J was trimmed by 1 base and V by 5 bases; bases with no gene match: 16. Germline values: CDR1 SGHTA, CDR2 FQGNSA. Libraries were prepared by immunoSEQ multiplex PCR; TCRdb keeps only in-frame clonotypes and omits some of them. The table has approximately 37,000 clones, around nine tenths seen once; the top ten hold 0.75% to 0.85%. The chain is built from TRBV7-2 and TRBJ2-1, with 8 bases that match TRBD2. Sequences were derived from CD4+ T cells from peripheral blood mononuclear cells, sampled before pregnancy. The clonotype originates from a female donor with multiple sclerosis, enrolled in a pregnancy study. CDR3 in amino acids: CASSPLGSGRMGSYNEQFF. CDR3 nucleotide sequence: TGTGCCAGCAGCCCCCTGGGGAGCGGGAGAATGGGGTCCTACAATGAGCAGTTCTTC.